Below, 2 T cell receptor beta chains from the same sample are listed, as sequenced in a study of graft-versus-host responses after intestinal transplantation. The repertoire was sequenced with immunoSEQ multiplex PCR; TCRdb's copy has only in-frame clones and lacks some. The table lists tens of thousands of clones, 80% to 95% of them singletons. Material: PBMCs, obtained 98 days after intestinal transplantation. These receptors all stem from a human patient who received an intestinal transplant, so some T cells may come from the graft donor.

The rearrangement uses TRBV9 and TRBJ2-5, with TRBD2 matching over 7 bases. The CDR3 contains 16 residues. Germline V gene lookup returns CDR1 SGDLS and CDR2 YYNGEE. Trimming removed 0 bases from V and 1 base from J; junction bases left unmatched: 6. In DNA form, the CDR3 reads TGTGCCAGCAGCGTAGAACGGGGGGATCTCCAAGAGACCCAGTACTTC. Translation: CASSVERGDLQETQYF.

The CDR3 DNA follows: TGTGCCAGCAGTACAGGCCCCAACTATGGCTACACCTTC. It translates to CASSTGPNYGYTF. The chain employs TRBV28 and TRBJ1-2, with D perhaps TRBD1 (5 bases). The CDR3 covers 13 residues. V gave up 5 bases and J gave up 2 bases, with 9 bases separating them. From germline, CDR1 is MDHEN and CDR2 SYDVKM.